The 5 T cell receptor beta chains given below trace back to one sample, sequenced in a study of blood T cell repertoires in COVID-19. Using immunoSEQ multiplex PCR, the repertoire was profiled, and TCRdb retains in-frame clones only, with some absent. The sample lists about 76,000 clones; 88% were seen once. Sequencing was performed on peripheral blood. The receptors here all came from a man aged 45-65 years with active COVID-19.

This clone was seen only once. CDR3 region: CASSNQGGYTF. CDR3 bases: TGTGCCAGCAGTAACCAGGGAGGCTACACCTTC. V is TRBV28 and J is TRBJ1-2; perhaps TRBD1 as D (5 bases). V lost 5 bases and J lost 8, with 9 bases in between. The CDR3 is 11 residues long. Germline CDR1 and CDR2: MDHEN and SYDVKM.

The chain combines TRBV28 with TRBJ1-2; TRBD1 matches at 12 bases. CDR1 is MDHEN and CDR2 is SYDVKM in the germline V gene. V gave up 8 bases and J gave up 4 bases; unmatched junction bases: 8. This CDR3 is 15 amino acids long. CDR3 residues: CASGWGQGATYGYTF. The CDR3 DNA follows: TGTGCCAGCGGCTGGGGACAGGGGGCAACCTATGGCTACACCTTC.

J is TRBJ2-7 and V is TRBV19, with 10 bases matching TRBD1. Trimming took 9 bases from V and 6 from J; bases not matched to a gene: 5. The germline V gene encodes CDR1 LNHDA and CDR2 SQIVND (reference sequence). This CDR3 contains 12 residues. For the CDR3, the DNA is TGTGCCAGCCGGGACAGGGGTTTCGAGCAGTACTTC. Protein product: CASRDRGFEQYF. The full variable domain, its missing parts supplied by reference TRBV19 and TRBJ2-7, is DGGITQSPKYLFRKEGQNVTLSCEQNLNHDAMYWYRQDPGQGLRLIYYSQIVNDFQKGDIAEGYSVSREKKESFPLTVTSAQKNPTAFYLCASRDRGFEQYFGPGTRLTVT.

This clone was seen only a few times. The chain carries TRBV6-5 and TRBJ2-6; TRBD2 might be the D (7 bases). Trimming cost V 4 bases and J 19 bases, with 20 bases left between them. This CDR3 comprises 13 residues. Germline V gene data show CDR1 as MNHEY and CDR2 as SVGAGI. The CDR3 nucleotides are TGTGCCAGCAGTTCGAATAGAGGGGGGGCCCCCACTTTC. Protein sequence: CASSSNRGGAPTF.

This chain joins TRBV5-1 and TRBJ2-2; perhaps TRBD2 as D (6 bases). Trimming took 0 bases from V and 6 from J, leaving 9 bases between them. CDR1 SGHRS and CDR2 YFSETQ come from the germline V gene. CDR3 length equals 14 residues. In DNA form, the CDR3 reads TGCGCCAGCAGCTTGGATGGCGGGGCCGGGGAGCTGTTTTTT. Amino acids: CASSLDGGAGELFF.